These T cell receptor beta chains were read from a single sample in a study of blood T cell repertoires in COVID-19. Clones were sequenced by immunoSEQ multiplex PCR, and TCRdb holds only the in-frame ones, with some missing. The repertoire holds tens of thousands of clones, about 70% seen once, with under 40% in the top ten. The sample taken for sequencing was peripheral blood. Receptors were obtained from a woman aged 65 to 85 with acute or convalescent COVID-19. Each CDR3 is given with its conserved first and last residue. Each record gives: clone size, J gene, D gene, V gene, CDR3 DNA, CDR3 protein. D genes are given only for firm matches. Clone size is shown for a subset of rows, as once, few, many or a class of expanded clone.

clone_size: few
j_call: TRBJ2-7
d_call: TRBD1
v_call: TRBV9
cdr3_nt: TGTGCCAGTTCAATCCGGGACAGGGGGAACGAGCAGTACTTC
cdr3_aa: CASSIRDRGNEQYF

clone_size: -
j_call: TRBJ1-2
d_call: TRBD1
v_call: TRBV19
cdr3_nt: TGTGCCAGTAGTATAGGTGACAGGGCCCGGGGCTATGGCTACACCTTC
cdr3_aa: CASSIGDRARGYGYTF

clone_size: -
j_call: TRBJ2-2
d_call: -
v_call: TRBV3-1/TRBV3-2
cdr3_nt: TGTGCCAGCAGCCAAGATCCGGGGGTCAACACCGGGGAGCTGTTTTTT
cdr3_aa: CASSQDPGVNTGELFF

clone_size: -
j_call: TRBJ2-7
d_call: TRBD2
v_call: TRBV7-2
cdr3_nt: TGTGCCAGCAGCCAGAAGCGGGAGTCACTCGAGCAGTACTTC
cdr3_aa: CASSQKRESLEQYF

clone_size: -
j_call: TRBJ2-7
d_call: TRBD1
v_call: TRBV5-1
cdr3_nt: TGCGCCAGCAGCTTGGCCGGACAGGGTACCTACGAGCAGTACTTC
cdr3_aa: CASSLAGQGTYEQYF

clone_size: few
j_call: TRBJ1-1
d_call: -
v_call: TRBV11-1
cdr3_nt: TGTGCCAGCAGCTTAGGAGGAGCGAACACTGAAGCTTTCTTT
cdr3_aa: CASSLGGANTEAFF

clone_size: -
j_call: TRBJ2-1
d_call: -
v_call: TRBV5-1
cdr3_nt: TGCGCCAGCAGCTTGGCCTACTCCTACAATGAGCAGTTCTTC
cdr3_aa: CASSLAYSYNEQFF

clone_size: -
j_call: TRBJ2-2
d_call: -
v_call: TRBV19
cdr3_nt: TGTGCCAGCAGACAGGCCAGCGCCGGGGAGCTGTTTTTT
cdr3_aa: CASRQASAGELFF

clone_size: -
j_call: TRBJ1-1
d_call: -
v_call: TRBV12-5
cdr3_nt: TGTGCTAGTGGTTTGTCAGCAGGGAGGGACACTGAAGCTTTCTTT
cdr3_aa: CASGLSAGRDTEAFF

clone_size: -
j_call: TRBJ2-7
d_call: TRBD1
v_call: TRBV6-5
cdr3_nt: TGTGCCAGCAGTTTCCTCCGGGACAGGGGACCCTACGAGCAGTACTTC
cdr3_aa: CASSFLRDRGPYEQYF

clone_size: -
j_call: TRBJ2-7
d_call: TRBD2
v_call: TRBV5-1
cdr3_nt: TGCGCCAGCAGCTCCTCAACTAGCGGGTCTCTCAGAAGGTCCTACGAGCAGTACTTC
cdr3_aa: CASSSSTSGSLRRSYEQYF

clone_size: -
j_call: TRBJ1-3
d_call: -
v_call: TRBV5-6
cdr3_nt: TGTGCCAGCAGCTTGGAGAGGGTCTCTGGAAACACCATATATTTT
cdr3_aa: CASSLERVSGNTIYF

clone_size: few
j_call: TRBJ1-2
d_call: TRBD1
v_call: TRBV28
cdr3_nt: TGTGCCAGCAGTCCCTCGGGACAGGGGGGTAACTATGGCTACACCTTC
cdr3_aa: CASSPSGQGGNYGYTF

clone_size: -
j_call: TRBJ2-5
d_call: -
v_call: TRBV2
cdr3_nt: TGTGCCAGCAGTCTTAAAGAGACCCAGTACTTC
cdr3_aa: CASSLKETQYF

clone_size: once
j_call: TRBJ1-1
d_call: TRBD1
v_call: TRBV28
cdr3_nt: TGTGCCAGCAGTTTCCTCGATAACAGGGGACTGAACACTGAAGCTTTCTTT
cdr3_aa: CASSFLDNRGLNTEAFF

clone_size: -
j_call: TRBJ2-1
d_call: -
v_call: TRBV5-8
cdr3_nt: TGTGCCAGCAGCTTCTCCTCTCCTTCCTACAATGAGCAGTTCTTC
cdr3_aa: CASSFSSPSYNEQFF

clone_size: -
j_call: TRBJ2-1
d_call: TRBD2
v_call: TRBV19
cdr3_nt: TGTGCCAGTAGTAAGAAACTAGCGGGAATAGATAATGAGCAGTTCTTC
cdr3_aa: CASSKKLAGIDNEQFF

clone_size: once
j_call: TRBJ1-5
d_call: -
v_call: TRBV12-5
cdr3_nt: TGTGCTAGTGGTTTAGAGCAGGGAAGTTTTAAGAACAATCAGCCCCAGCATTTT
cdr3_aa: CASGLEQGSFKNNQPQHF

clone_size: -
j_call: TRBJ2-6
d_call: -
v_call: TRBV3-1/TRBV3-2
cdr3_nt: TGTGCCAGCAGCCAAGGCAGCTCTGGGGCCAACGTCCTGACTTTC
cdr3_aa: CASSQGSSGANVLTF

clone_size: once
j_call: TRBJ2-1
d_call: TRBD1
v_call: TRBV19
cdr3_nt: TGTGCCAGTAGTCCTACGGACAGGGTACGGGATGAGCAGTTCTTC
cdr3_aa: CASSPTDRVRDEQFF

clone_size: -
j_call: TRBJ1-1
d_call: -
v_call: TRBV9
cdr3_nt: TGTGCCAGCAGCGCGGACATAATGTTCTCTGAAGCTTTCTTT
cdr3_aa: CASSADIMFSEAFF

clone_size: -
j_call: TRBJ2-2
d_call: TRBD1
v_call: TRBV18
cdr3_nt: TGTGCCAGCACAATACTGGGACAGGGGAGTATGAACACCGGGGAGCTGTTTTTT
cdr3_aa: CASTILGQGSMNTGELFF

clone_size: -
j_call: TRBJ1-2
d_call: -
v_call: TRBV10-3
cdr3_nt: TGTGCCATCAGTGACCCCCCACGGGGGAACTATGGCTACACCTTC
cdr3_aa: CAISDPPRGNYGYTF

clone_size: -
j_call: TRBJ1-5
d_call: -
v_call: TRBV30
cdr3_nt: TGTGCCTGGAGTGGGGCCATCAATCAGCCCCAGCATTTT
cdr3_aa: CAWSGAINQPQHF

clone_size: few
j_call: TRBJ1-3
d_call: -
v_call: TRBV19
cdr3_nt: TGTGCCAGTAGTATAGATCCAGGGACTGGAAACACCATATATTTT
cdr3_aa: CASSIDPGTGNTIYF

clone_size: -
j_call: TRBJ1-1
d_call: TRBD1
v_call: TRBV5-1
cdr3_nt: TGCGCCAGCAGCTTGGTAAACAGGGGGGCTGAAGCTTTCTTT
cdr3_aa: CASSLVNRGAEAFF

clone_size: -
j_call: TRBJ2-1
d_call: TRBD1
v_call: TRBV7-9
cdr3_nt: TGTGCCAGCAGCTTGGTACAGGGGAATTACAATGAGCAGTTCTTC
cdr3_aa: CASSLVQGNYNEQFF

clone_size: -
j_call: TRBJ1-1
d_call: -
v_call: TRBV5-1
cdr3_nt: TGCGCCAGCAGCTTGAGGACAAACACTGAAGCTTTCTTT
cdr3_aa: CASSLRTNTEAFF

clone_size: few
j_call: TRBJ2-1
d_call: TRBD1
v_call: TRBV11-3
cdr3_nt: TGTGCCAGCAGCACTACAGGGGATGAGCAGTTCTTC
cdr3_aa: CASSTTGDEQFF

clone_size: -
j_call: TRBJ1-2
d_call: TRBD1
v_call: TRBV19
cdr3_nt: TGTGCCACGAGACCGATTGGGACAGGGGGCAGTGGCTACACCTTC
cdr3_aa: CATRPIGTGGSGYTF

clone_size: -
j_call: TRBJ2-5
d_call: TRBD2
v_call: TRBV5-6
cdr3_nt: TGTGCCAGCAGCTTGACTAGCGGGAAGACCCAGTACTTC
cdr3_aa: CASSLTSGKTQYF

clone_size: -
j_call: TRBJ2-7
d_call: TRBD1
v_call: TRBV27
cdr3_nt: TGTGCCAGCAGTCTACAGGGGGGCTCCTACGAGCAGTACTTC
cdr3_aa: CASSLQGGSYEQYF

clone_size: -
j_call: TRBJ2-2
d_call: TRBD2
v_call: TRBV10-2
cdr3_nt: TGCGCCAGCAGTGTCACCGGCGGGGTAGCGGGCACCGGGGAGCTGTTTTTT
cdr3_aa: CASSVTGGVAGTGELFF

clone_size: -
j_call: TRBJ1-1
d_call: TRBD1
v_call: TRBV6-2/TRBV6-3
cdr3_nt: TGTGCCAGCAGTTCTCAGGGGGTCGCTGAAGCTTTCTTT
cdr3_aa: CASSSQGVAEAFF

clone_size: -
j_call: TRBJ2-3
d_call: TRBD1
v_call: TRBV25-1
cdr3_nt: TGTGCCAGCAGTAGGGACAGCGTCCCTACAGATACGCAGTATTTT
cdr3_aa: CASSRDSVPTDTQYF

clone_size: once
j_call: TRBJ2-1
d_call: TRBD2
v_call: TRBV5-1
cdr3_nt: TGCGCCAGCAGATTAGAAGCGGGAGGTGATAATGAGCAGTTCTTC
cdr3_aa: CASRLEAGGDNEQFF

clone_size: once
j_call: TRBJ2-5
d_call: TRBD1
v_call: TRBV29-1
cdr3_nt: TGCAGCGCCCAAACAGGGGTGACGGAAGAGACCCAGTACTTC
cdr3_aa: CSAQTGVTEETQYF